What follows is one T cell receptor beta chain and its context. Antigen specificity is unknown. Trimming cost V 2 bases and J 4 bases, with 5 bases left between them. This CDR3 comprises 11 residues. Germline V CDR1 and CDR2: SQVTM, ANQGSEA. Following extraction, RNA underwent reverse transcription to cDNA, which served as the sequencing template. Repertoires were generated with immunoSEQ multiplex PCR, while TCRdb's copy carries only in-frame clones and drops some. This sample carries 200,000 or so clones, roughly three fifths of them seen once, and the ten largest clones take roughly 5.3%. CD4+ and CD8+ T cells were sorted from PBMCs. The data belong to a study of CD8+ T cells in alopecia areata. Regarding the study as a whole: Relative to normal scalp, lesional scalp, especially alopecia totalis/universalis, showed higher clonality. Against the mouse data, patients shared TCRs less clearly, possibly for HLA reasons. Scalp samples also yield sequences of resident alphabeta T cells from normal skin.

This TCR came from a human donor in good health. Sequenced: CD8+ T cells sorted from blood. The chain uses TRBV29-1 and TRBJ1-1; D is uncertain. CDR3 sequence reads: CSVEWGTEAFF. The DNA of the CDR3 is TGCAGCGTTGAATGGGGCACTGAAGCTTTCTTT.